This T cell receptor (beta chain) stems from a study of vaccination and CD4 T cells after COVID-19. Across the study: Spike peptides, overlapping and drawn from SARS-CoV-2, HCoV-NL63, HCoV-OC43 and HCoV-229E, were used to stimulate cells. Each control culture was treated with a CEFX pool, an HIV-1 Nef pool, or no peptide.

As to treatment: approximately nine-day PBMC culture with coronavirus spike peptide pools or control peptides (ViraFEST assay). The germline V gene encodes CDR1 SEHNR and CDR2 FQNEAQ (reference sequence). The CDR3 is 15 amino acids. Trimming pared 5 bases from V and 2 bases from J, leaving 16 bases between. In the case of this clonotype: As yet, its antigen is unknown.

Cultured CD4+ T-cell DNA underwent Oncomine TCR Beta short-read sequencing. TCRdb ran MiXCR on the PCR reads and lists one entry per CDR3 protein. The data contain 18,000 or so distinct CDR3 sequences, around 60% of them singletons. V and J are TRBV7-9 and TRBJ2-7, with a tentative D call TRBD1 (5 bases). The receptor's source is a human donor who had recovered from COVID-19. Material: CD4+ T cells from blood, cultured in vitro. CDR3 bases: TGTGCCAGCAGCACCTGGACACCCTTAACCTACGAGCAGTACTTC. Amino acid sequence: CASSTWTPLTYEQYF.